This T cell receptor beta chain was recorded in a study of identical twins. Study results and caveats: Among monozygotic twins, out-of-frame TCR alpha sharing exceeded what models predicted. Because invariant MAIT and iNKT cells could be present, zero-insertion analyses could be partly confounded. Within twin pairs, the out-of-frame alpha sequences they shared showed excess low generation probability.

In this sample, this clonotype turned up many times. The antigen remains unidentified. V was shortened by 7 bases and J by 2 bases, with 17 bases between the two germline ends. The V gene's germline CDR1 is KGHDR and CDR2 SFDVKD. This CDR3 spans 15 amino acids. Everyone who donated was a healthy Caucasian. TCRdb passed the 5' RACE reads through MiXCR, listing each CDR3 protein once. This sample has about 660,000 distinct CDR3 sequences, with 8.6% found just once. The sample also formed part of further work on yellow fever vaccine responses in identical twins.

Sequencing used PBMCs. The TCR sequence derives from a woman between 18 and 29 years old in good health. The genes are TRBV24-1 and TRBJ2-7; possibly TRBD1 for D (6 bases). The CDR3 DNA reads TGTGCCACCAGCCCTTCGGGTCGGGACACCTACGAGCAGTACTTC. As protein: CATSPSGRDTYEQYF.